This T cell receptor (beta chain) comes out of a study of CD4 T cells in relation to SARS-CoV-2 and coronaviruses (dated by TCRdb to the early 2020s). At the level of the whole study: The ViraFEST assay cultured PBMCs with antigen for under 13 days, then sequenced TCR beta CDR3s to find antigen-specific clonal expansions. Samples from three pre-COVID donors and the naive versus memory experiments were sequenced with the Adaptive Biotechnologies TCR-sequencing kit; other data were Illumina-based. Patient-derived lymphoblastoid cell lines were used to map the HLA restriction of shared crossreactive spike epitopes. A different, Illumina-based TCR-beta assay was used to sequence expansion assays from other donors in the study. At the level of individual TCR clonotypes, the study measured memory CD4+ T cell crossreactivity between SARS-CoV-2 spike protein and common cold coronavirus spike proteins. An HIV-1 Nef peptide pool or a no-peptide culture served as the negative reference condition. The study at large found these results: Because no donor provided both pre-pandemic and post-infection samples, tracing the source of pre-existing responses was limited. Crossreactivity analysis centred on spike protein, so crossreactivity against other viral proteins was not assessed. Around 65% of donors had memory CD4+ clonotypes that crossrecognized SARS-CoV-2 and at least one common cold coronavirus spike. Significantly weaker SARS-CoV-2-driven expansion was shown by crossreactive clones than by monoreactive clones, consistent with antigenic imprinting. The study was constrained by small numbers of patients and of tested TCRs.

The method behind the library was the immunoSEQ multiplex PCR assay. Per the authors' processing: During preprocessing, nonproductive sequences were removed, as were CDR3s that did not start with C, did not end with F or W, or were shorter than 7 amino acids. Antigen-specific clonotypes were called with the MANAFEST web app on the basis of expansion relative to the reference and to other culture wells. A clone counted as positive if significantly expanded in 2 of 3 replicate wells versus the reference culture at FDR below 0.05. Positive clones also required significant expansion versus all other tandem wells and an odds ratio above 5. CDR3 homology was measured as pairwise Levenshtein distance, computed with the stringdist R package after trimming three terminal residues from each end. Not all clones reach the TCRdb copy of this immuneACCESS table, which keeps in-frame sequences only. Checked studies attribute under half of the gap to unresolved V genes and leave the rest unexplained. The DNA gave D and trimming, while V, J and clone size come from that table. The sample table holds about 15,000 clones, of which just under 80% were seen once. Clones ranked in the top ten supply around 19% of the sample.

The cysteine opens and the phenylalanine closes a CDR3 of 13 amino acids. Only the CDR3 portion is preserved as DNA: 39 bases, with reading frame beginning at the first base. Clipping removes 10 bases from V and 3 bases from J, with 8 as the unmatched junction base count. Looking up the germline V gene yields CDR1 KGHDR and CDR2 SFDVKD. CD4+ T cells from unexposed donors were collected before the COVID-19 pandemic (2011-2018). The EasySep CD4+ T cell isolation kit was used to isolate CD4+ T cells once the cultures had run for roughly 10 days. Unexposed donor CD4+ T cells were tested for reactivity to SARS-CoV-2 S and N and four common cold coronavirus spike pools, as cell number allowed. Each well held millions of PBMCs cultured in IMDM containing about 5.3% human AB serum and around 10 IU/ml IL-2. Half of the culture medium was replaced with fresh IL-2-containing medium on days 3 and 7. In general, triplicate replicate wells were used for every peptide culture condition. The leukapheresis product for the unexposed donors was obtained through commercial purchase. Ficoll-Paque PLUS gradient centrifugation was used to isolate PBMCs from either whole blood or leukapheresis product. PBMCs were either cryopreserved at -140 degrees C or used fresh in the expansion assay. The QIAamp Micro DNA Kit was used to extract genomic DNA from the CD4+ T cells.

Comment on this clone: This clone's antigen is unknown. Per-base qualities were not stored, and no clone one base away is much larger.

The sequence is built from TRBV24-1 and TRBJ2-7; 7 bases in the junction line up with TRBD1. This clonotype was obtained from a human donor in good health. The sequencing input was CD4+ T cells from PBMCs, cultured in vitro. In nucleotide form, the sequence is TGTGCCACTTCAACAGGGGATGGCTACGAGCAGTACTTC. This codes for CATSTGDGYEQYF.